This paragraph covers one T cell receptor beta chain sequence. Genomic DNA of each subset was evenly split across several immunoSEQ plates. Profiling relied on immunoSEQ multiplex PCR, and the TCRdb table lists in-frame clones only, not all of them. The table has 150,000 to 200,000 clones, 85% to 95% seen once. This entry comes from a study of shared clonotypes between healthy human individuals. CDR1 is SGHVS, CDR2 FQNEAQ, per germline. V lost 6 bases, J lost 7 bases, and 10 bases stayed unmatched. CDR3 length equals 14 residues. The TCR was taken from a woman under 40 in good health. This chain connects TRBV7-8 to TRBJ2-7; 9 bases line up with TRBD1. The specimen was naive CD4+ T cells sorted from blood. This sample's subset: CD45RA+ positively selected. The CDR3 DNA reads as TGTGCCAGCAGGCCTCCGGGACAGGGTTGGGAGCAGTACTTC. The encoded protein is CASRPPGQGWEQYF. Full variable domain (remainder filled in from reference TRBV7-8 and TRBJ2-7): GAGVSQSPRYKVAKRGQDVALRCDPISGHVSLFWYQQALGQGPEFLTYFQNEAQLDKSGLPSDRFFAERPEGSVSTLKIQRTQQEDSAVYLCASRPPGQGWEQYFGPGTRLTVT.